This T cell receptor (beta chain) was sequenced in a study of cytotoxic CD8 clonotypes in ibrutinib-treated CLL (dated by TCRdb to the early 2020s). Looking at the study overall: The cohort had some eleven relapsed/refractory and around 14 treatment-naive patients; fewer than 18 were IGHV unmutated. Longitudinal samples were available for 26 of the 86 trial participants. Every remission and progressive disease sample was obtained while ibrutinib was still being received by the patients. Cryopreserved peripheral blood mononuclear cells were collected before treatment, at response, and at either disease progression or sustained remission. Responses were partial in some 24 patients and complete in 2; after median around 66 months follow-up, about 15 stayed in remission and 12 progressed. Response samples were obtained after a median of around 11 months of treatment, with a range of about 6 to 40 months. On average, each sample yielded 255,043 productive templates and 85,000 to 95,000 productive rearrangements.

V and J are truncated by 7 bases and 7 bases respectively, leaving an intervening sequence of 19 bases. For CDR1 and CDR2, the germline V gene (reference sequence) lists LNHDA and SQIVND. CDR3 length: 14 amino acids, cysteine to phenylalanine. Kept here is only the CDR3 DNA, which spans 42 bases and is read in frame from base 1. Paper-wide results and their limitations: Clonality rose at ibrutinib response, remained stable during sustained remission, and dropped back toward baseline at progression. Sampling times were not matched between sustained-remission and progressing patients, and lymph node repertoires were not studied. Public clonotypes were rare and either contracted or stayed stable during treatment, and the rise in clonality at ibrutinib response reflected the expansion of private clonotypes. At baseline, clonality was higher than in age-matched healthy donors and showed a strong correlation with circulating CD8+ T-cell counts.

A MiSeq instrument was used for deep resolution sequencing, which targeted depths ranging from 1 in 1 million up to 1 in 200,000 T cells, with coverage averaging 10x for each clonotype. The immunoSEQ hsTCRB Kit was used to generate TCR beta libraries. The original methods were these. ImmunoSEQ Data Assistant and ImmunoSEQ Analyzer were used for data analysis, and V, D and J genes were assigned according to IMGT definitions. Clonality, which ranges from 0 to 1, was calculated by subtracting the normalized Shannon entropy of productive rearrangement frequencies from one. Public clonotype analysis was restricted to overrepresented clonotypes comprising at least 0.05% of each patient's repertoire. Some 12 age-matched healthy donor repertoires from immuneACCESS served as clonality controls. TCRdb carries this immuneACCESS record with in-frame sequences only. Its versions omit some clonotypes, under half of them owing to an unresolved V gene in the studies checked, with the rest unexplained. The V and J calls and clone size come from that table; D and trimming were worked out from the DNA. In all, the sample holds some 85,000 clones, and roughly four fifths of those were seen once. The top ten clones comprise about 22% of the sample.

This clone was seen ten or more times. Its antigen is unknown. No much larger clone exists at a distance of one base, and base qualities are not known. The time point label for this specimen denotes: approximately 25 months on ibrutinib. For TCR beta library preparation, roughly 2 micrograms of genomic DNA were extracted from the cryopreserved PBMCs. Longitudinal blood samples from CLL patients on ibrutinib monotherapy underwent high-throughput TCR beta sequencing. Patients were enrolled in a phase 2 open-label single-center ibrutinib monotherapy trial. This TCR was sampled from a human donor with chronic lymphocytic leukemia. The V and J segments used are TRBV19 and TRBJ1-1, with a weak D call of TRBD1 (6 bases match). The sequencing here drew on PBMCs, taken after 24 months of ibrutinib treatment. DNA sequence: TGTGCCAGTATTCATAAGCAGGGGAAAGTTGAAGCTTTCTTT. Translated, this gives CASIHKQGKVEAFF.